This T cell receptor (beta chain) emerged from a study of cytomegalovirus exposure and HLA in healthy donors. Study-wide background: Later analysis reported that the roughly 130 validation repertoires shared the platform of the roughly 680 first-cohort repertoires.

Overall study results and limits: The authors enumerated roughly 160 TCR beta chains as linked to cytomegalovirus.

The donors were part of the validation cohort, which consisted of some 120 subjects and was separate from the first cohort of around 620 subjects. A word on this clone: Its antigen is currently unknown.

Sequencing was performed with immunoSEQ multiplex PCR; in TCRdb, only in-frame clones are kept and a portion is missing. Among 250,000 or so clones listed, 80% to 90% were seen once. The CDR3 runs 14 residues. V shed 5 bases and J shed 0 bases, with 8 bases lying between them. Germline CDR1 and CDR2: SEHNR and FQNEAQ (reference sequence). Sequenced input: PBMCs. The V call is TRBV7-9, the J call TRBJ1-3; D unclear. The clonotype originates from a young man in good health and CMV-seronegative. The CDR3 region is CASSPGNSGNTIYF. The CDR3 DNA sequence: TGTGCCAGCAGCCCGGGAAACTCTGGAAACACCATATATTTT.